This is a list of T cell receptor beta chains from one sample in a study of shared clonotypes between healthy human individuals. Sequencing was performed with immunoSEQ multiplex PCR; in TCRdb, only in-frame clones are kept and a portion is missing. The sample includes hundreds of thousands of clones, less than 75% of them seen just once. The sequencing input was memory CD4+ T cells sorted from blood. The receptors stem from a man younger than 40 in good health. The conserved cysteine and the conserved F or W are not part of the CDR3 here.

V	J	CDR3
TRBV21-1	TRBJ2-1	ASPLWPRGTTSYNEQF
TRBV4-3	TRBJ1-1	ASSQDPEMNTEAF
TRBV6-4	TRBJ1-1	ASTMDRASPEAF
TRBV6-4	TRBJ2-7	ASSGLAGYEQY
TRBV9	TRBJ2-7	ASSPSPAGRSYEQY
TRBV18	TRBJ2-1	ASSPLDGTGFSYNEQF
TRBV6-5	TRBJ1-1	ASTMDRTGTEAF
TRBV5-1	TRBJ2-5	ASSLRGQETQY
TRBV11-2	TRBJ2-4	ASRLNQGVGNIQY
TRBV10-2	TRBJ2-5	ASSETGGMETQY
TRBV5-4	TRBJ2-2	ASSSHSSGRSSRNTGELF